A single T cell receptor beta chain is shown here with its context. The antigen it recognizes is unknown. The record has no base qualities; no much larger clone is one base away. This entry belongs to a study of blood T cell repertoires in COVID-19 (TCRdb year 2020). With respect to the entire study: The collaborator samples originated in the United States, Italy and Spain and spanned the acute and convalescent phases of COVID-19. The prospective study material was composed of cDNA or gDNA derived from T cells, B-cell-depleted T cells, or PBMCs. Subjects who had been exposed to COVID-19, were actively infected with it, or had recovered from it provided the deeply sampled blood TCRbeta repertoires that made up the dataset. The repertoires were released in a freely available public database meant as a resource for research on the immune response to SARS-CoV-2. The samples were drawn from the first 160 participants of the ongoing ImmuneRACE study and from some 1,300 subjects provided by 6 global collaborators. A de-identified subject ID, COVID-19 status, age in years and sex were almost always included in the sample metadata. Where available, HLA class I and class II types were obtained from metadata supplied by the sample provider rather than from assay-based typing. The full study reports these points: Clinical and demographic metadata were provided uncurated, with the amount varying by source and participant.

TCRbeta CDR3 regions were amplified from genomic DNA by means of the immunoSEQ Assay, a bias-controlled multiplex PCR. Per the original workflow: Nucleated cell counts per sample were estimated from amplification of reference gene primers within the assay. Sequence reads were collapsed and filtered to measure the absolute abundance of every unique TCRbeta CDR3 rearrangement. For each sample, productive Simpson clonality was calculated as the square root of Simpson's diversity index over productive rearrangements. TCRdb's version of the immuneACCESS table is confined to in-frame rearrangements and falls short of the full clone set. An unresolved V gene accounts for under half of the shortfall where checked; the remainder is of unknown origin. The V and J calls and clone size are taken from that table; D and trimming were inferred from the DNA. The sample records 75,000 to 95,000 clones, around two thirds of which are singletons. Together, the top ten hold just under 4% of the sample.

One collaborating source in Seattle enrolled patients during active infection and followed them longitudinally through the course of disease. Whole blood was collected in K2EDTA tubes by collaborating institutions according to the institutions' own protocols. For TCRbeta analysis, collaborators shipped samples in one of three forms: frozen whole blood, isolated PBMCs, or DNA extracted from either of those sample types. The sample taken for sequencing was peripheral blood. This receptor was obtained from an older man with COVID-19, enrolled during active disease.

CDR3 reads: CASSSPGLAGAGEQFF. The nucleotides read TGTGCCAGCAGCTCCCCGGGACTAGCGGGAGCGGGTGAGCAGTTCTTC. The rearranged segments are TRBV7-3 and TRBJ2-1, and 14 junction bases match TRBD2. Here V drops 4 bases and J drops 9 bases, and the junction holds 8 bases not matched to any gene. Looking up the germline V gene yields CDR1 SGHTA and CDR2 FQGTGA. From its cysteine to its phenylalanine, the CDR3 spans 16 amino acids. The retained sequence is limited to the CDR3, 48 bases, with the frame set at the first base.